This is a list of T cell receptor beta chains from one sample in a study of shared clonotypes between healthy human individuals. Clones were sequenced by immunoSEQ multiplex PCR, and TCRdb holds only the in-frame ones, with some missing. The sample lists around 1.9 million clones; 80% to 95% were seen once. The sample consisted of naive CD8+ T cells from PBMCs. These receptors all come from a man aged 18 to 30 in good health. Some clones in this sample may be carry-over from other donors' samples. Each CDR3 is given with its conserved first and last residue. The order of the fields is clone size, D gene, V gene, J gene, CDR3 DNA, CDR3 protein. D genes are given only for firm matches. Clone sizes are given selectively: once, few, many, or a class where the clone is expanded.

clone_size: NA; d_call: TRBD2; v_call: TRBV28; j_call: TRBJ2-7; cdr3_nt: TGTGCCAGCAGCCCTAGCGGGCTCCCTTCATACGAGCAGTACTTC; cdr3_aa: CASSPSGLPSYEQYF
clone_size: NA; d_call: NA; v_call: TRBV4-1; j_call: TRBJ2-1; cdr3_nt: TGCGCCAGCAGCCAGGGGGTCGGTCTTGAGCAGTTCTTC; cdr3_aa: CASSQGVGLEQFF
clone_size: NA; d_call: NA; v_call: TRBV7-9; j_call: TRBJ2-1; cdr3_nt: TGTGCCAGCAGCTTAAGAGGGAGTTCCAGCTCCTACAATGAGCAGTTCTTC; cdr3_aa: CASSLRGSSSSYNEQFF
clone_size: NA; d_call: TRBD2; v_call: TRBV29-1; j_call: TRBJ2-1; cdr3_nt: TGCAGCGTTTTTTCGCCTAACGGGAGGTCCTACAATGAGCAGTTCTTC; cdr3_aa: CSVFSPNGRSYNEQFF
clone_size: NA; d_call: TRBD2; v_call: TRBV6-1; j_call: TRBJ2-1; cdr3_nt: TGTGCCAGCAGAACAGGACTAGCGGAATACAATGAGCAGTTCTTC; cdr3_aa: CASRTGLAEYNEQFF
clone_size: NA; d_call: TRBD1; v_call: TRBV19; j_call: TRBJ1-1; cdr3_nt: TGTGCCAGTAGCAGTGGACAGGGGGTGAGGACTGAAGCTTTCTTT; cdr3_aa: CASSSGQGVRTEAFF
clone_size: NA; d_call: TRBD2; v_call: TRBV28; j_call: TRBJ2-7; cdr3_nt: TGTGCCAGCAGGCCCCTAGCGGGAGGGCCCGACGAGCAGTACTTC; cdr3_aa: CASRPLAGGPDEQYF
clone_size: NA; d_call: NA; v_call: TRBV6-1; j_call: TRBJ1-4; cdr3_nt: TGTGCCAGCAGTGACGGATTCTGGATAGCGCCTAATGAAAAACTGTTTTTT; cdr3_aa: CASSDGFWIAPNEKLFF
clone_size: NA; d_call: NA; v_call: TRBV4-1; j_call: TRBJ2-1; cdr3_nt: TGCGCCAGCAGCCAAGATGGGGCAAACGAGCAGTTCTTC; cdr3_aa: CASSQDGANEQFF
clone_size: NA; d_call: NA; v_call: TRBV27; j_call: TRBJ2-5; cdr3_nt: TGTGCCAGCAGTTTATATTGGAGGGGAGAGACCCAGTACTTC; cdr3_aa: CASSLYWRGETQYF
clone_size: NA; d_call: TRBD1; v_call: TRBV19; j_call: TRBJ2-7; cdr3_nt: TGTGCCAGTAGTATCCGGGACAGGGCTGGGGACGAGCAGTACTTC; cdr3_aa: CASSIRDRAGDEQYF
clone_size: NA; d_call: NA; v_call: TRBV6-5; j_call: TRBJ1-1; cdr3_nt: TGTGCCAGCAGTTATAGTTTGGGGAACACTGAAGCTTTCTTT; cdr3_aa: CASSYSLGNTEAFF
clone_size: NA; d_call: NA; v_call: TRBV27; j_call: TRBJ1-1; cdr3_nt: TGTGCCAGCAGTTTCCAACAGGGACTTATGAACACTGAAGCTTTCTTT; cdr3_aa: CASSFQQGLMNTEAFF
clone_size: NA; d_call: NA; v_call: TRBV14; j_call: TRBJ1-5; cdr3_nt: TGTGCCAGCAGCCAAGGACGGGATCAGCCCCAGCATTTT; cdr3_aa: CASSQGRDQPQHF
clone_size: NA; d_call: NA; v_call: TRBV6-6; j_call: TRBJ2-5; cdr3_nt: TGTGCCAGCAGTCTTACAGGGCTACAAGAGACCCAGTACTTC; cdr3_aa: CASSLTGLQETQYF
clone_size: NA; d_call: NA; v_call: TRBV7-9; j_call: TRBJ2-4; cdr3_nt: TGTGCCAGCAGCGAGATGGTTGACATTCAGTACTTC; cdr3_aa: CASSEMVDIQYF
clone_size: once; d_call: TRBD1; v_call: TRBV30; j_call: TRBJ1-2; cdr3_nt: TGTGCCTGGAGACCTACCGGGACAGGGGGCGTTGGCTACACCTTC; cdr3_aa: CAWRPTGTGGVGYTF
clone_size: NA; d_call: NA; v_call: TRBV7-9; j_call: TRBJ1-1; cdr3_nt: TGTGCCAGCAGCTTAGGAGACGAAGCTTTCTTT; cdr3_aa: CASSLGDEAFF
clone_size: NA; d_call: NA; v_call: TRBV9; j_call: TRBJ2-2; cdr3_nt: TGTGCCAGCAGCGCAGACACGCCCCGAGGGGAGCTGTTTTTT; cdr3_aa: CASSADTPRGELFF
clone_size: NA; d_call: NA; v_call: TRBV27; j_call: TRBJ2-1; cdr3_nt: TGTGCCAGCAGTTTATCGGCTACTGAGCAGTTCTTC; cdr3_aa: CASSLSATEQFF
clone_size: few; d_call: TRBD1; v_call: TRBV4-3; j_call: TRBJ1-1; cdr3_nt: TGCGCCAGCAGCCCGACAGGGGTGAGGGACACTGAAGCTTTCTTT; cdr3_aa: CASSPTGVRDTEAFF
clone_size: NA; d_call: NA; v_call: TRBV29-1; j_call: TRBJ2-7; cdr3_nt: TGCAGCGTTGAAACCGGGGCCGTTGCCTACGAGCAGTACTTC; cdr3_aa: CSVETGAVAYEQYF
clone_size: NA; d_call: NA; v_call: TRBV28; j_call: TRBJ1-1; cdr3_nt: TGTGCCAGCAGTTTGAACCTAGGCACTGAAGCTTTCTTT; cdr3_aa: CASSLNLGTEAFF
clone_size: NA; d_call: TRBD1; v_call: TRBV7-9; j_call: TRBJ2-1; cdr3_nt: TGTGCCAGCAGCCCCGGGGGACAGGGGCCCTACAATGAGCAGTTCTTC; cdr3_aa: CASSPGGQGPYNEQFF
clone_size: NA; d_call: NA; v_call: TRBV12-5; j_call: TRBJ1-3; cdr3_nt: TGTGCTAGTGGTCCGACCGACGAGGCTGGAAACACCATATATTTT; cdr3_aa: CASGPTDEAGNTIYF
clone_size: NA; d_call: TRBD1; v_call: TRBV14; j_call: TRBJ2-5; cdr3_nt: TGTGCCAGCAGCCACCGACAGGGGTTAGGAGAGACCCAGTACTTC; cdr3_aa: CASSHRQGLGETQYF
clone_size: NA; d_call: NA; v_call: TRBV10-3; j_call: TRBJ2-3; cdr3_nt: TGTGCCATCAGTGAGTCGAGAGGGGCCACAGATACGCAGTATTTT; cdr3_aa: CAISESRGATDTQYF
clone_size: NA; d_call: TRBD1; v_call: TRBV15; j_call: TRBJ1-5; cdr3_nt: TGTGCCACCAGTAAAGCGGGGGCAGGGGGCTACCCCGGTCAGCCCCAGCATTTT; cdr3_aa: CATSKAGAGGYPGQPQHF
clone_size: NA; d_call: TRBD2; v_call: TRBV27; j_call: TRBJ2-3; cdr3_nt: TGTGCCAGCGCAATAGCGGGAGGGTTTTTAAATACGCAGTATTTT; cdr3_aa: CASAIAGGFLNTQYF
clone_size: NA; d_call: TRBD2; v_call: TRBV2; j_call: TRBJ2-1; cdr3_nt: TGTGCCAGCAGGGGACTAGCGGGCCCCTGGGAGCAGTTCTTC; cdr3_aa: CASRGLAGPWEQFF
clone_size: once; d_call: NA; v_call: TRBV19; j_call: TRBJ2-7; cdr3_nt: TGTGCCAGTAGCCTGACAGTTACCTACGAGCAGTACTTC; cdr3_aa: CASSLTVTYEQYF
clone_size: once; d_call: NA; v_call: TRBV7-6; j_call: TRBJ1-3; cdr3_nt: TGTGCCAGCAGCCCCCGTCCTACGTCAGGAAACACCATATATTTT; cdr3_aa: CASSPRPTSGNTIYF
clone_size: NA; d_call: NA; v_call: TRBV11-2; j_call: TRBJ2-7; cdr3_nt: TGTGCCAGCAGCTTATTCAACCTAAATCAGGGGAGCGAGCAGTACTTC; cdr3_aa: CASSLFNLNQGSEQYF
clone_size: NA; d_call: TRBD1; v_call: TRBV11-2; j_call: TRBJ2-5; cdr3_nt: TGTGCCAGCAGCCCCGGGACAGGGAGAGAGACCCAGTACTTC; cdr3_aa: CASSPGTGRETQYF
clone_size: NA; d_call: TRBD2; v_call: TRBV19; j_call: TRBJ2-2; cdr3_nt: TGTGCCAGTAGTATTTCCAGCGGGATAGGCACCGGGGAGCTGTTTTTT; cdr3_aa: CASSISSGIGTGELFF
clone_size: NA; d_call: TRBD1; v_call: TRBV11-2; j_call: TRBJ2-1; cdr3_nt: TGTGCCACCGAGGGACAGCCCTACAATGAGCAGTTCTTC; cdr3_aa: CATEGQPYNEQFF
clone_size: NA; d_call: NA; v_call: TRBV25-1; j_call: TRBJ2-7; cdr3_nt: TGTGCCAGCAGTGAATTCGAACAGATCTACGAGCAGTACTTC; cdr3_aa: CASSEFEQIYEQYF
clone_size: few; d_call: NA; v_call: TRBV7-9; j_call: TRBJ2-1; cdr3_nt: TGTGCCAGCAGCTTAGACTGGAGCTCCTACAATGAGCAGTTCTTC; cdr3_aa: CASSLDWSSYNEQFF
clone_size: NA; d_call: NA; v_call: TRBV6-5; j_call: TRBJ2-1; cdr3_nt: TGTGCCAGCAGTTACTCTCTAGGCAATGAGCAGTTCTTC; cdr3_aa: CASSYSLGNEQFF
clone_size: NA; d_call: TRBD2; v_call: TRBV9; j_call: TRBJ2-1; cdr3_nt: TGTGCCAGCAGCCTTCGGGCGGGAGGGACAGCCAATGAGCAGTTCTTC; cdr3_aa: CASSLRAGGTANEQFF
clone_size: NA; d_call: NA; v_call: TRBV9; j_call: TRBJ1-1; cdr3_nt: TGTGCCAGCAGCGTAGAGGGAGGGATTTACACTGAAGCTTTCTTT; cdr3_aa: CASSVEGGIYTEAFF
clone_size: NA; d_call: NA; v_call: TRBV4-1; j_call: TRBJ1-4; cdr3_nt: TGCGCCAGCAGCCAAGGGTTTTCCAGGGGAGGCCCTCTAGAAAAACTGTTTTTT; cdr3_aa: CASSQGFSRGGPLEKLFF
clone_size: NA; d_call: NA; v_call: TRBV11-3; j_call: TRBJ2-2; cdr3_nt: TGTGCCAGCAGCCCGGGGGGCGGGAACCCCGGCGGGGAGCTGTTTTTT; cdr3_aa: CASSPGGGNPGGELFF